Shown below are 31 T cell receptor beta chains from a single sample sequenced in a study of blood T cell repertoires in COVID-19. Sequenced by immunoSEQ multiplex PCR; TCRdb stores in-frame clones only, minus some. The data show over 100,000 clones, roughly 88% seen once. Sequenced sample: peripheral blood. These TCRs come from a man over 45 with acute or convalescent COVID-19.

The chain is built from TRBV2 and TRBJ2-7; 8 bases align to TRBD1. Trimming at V came to 6 bases and at J to 3 bases, leaving 4 bases not matched to a gene. The CDR3 spans 13 residues. Germline CDR1 SNHLY, CDR2 FYNNEI. CDR3 coding DNA: TGTGCCAGCAGGGCAGGGGGCAACTACGAGCAGTACTTC. Its translation is CASRAGGNYEQYF.

The rearrangement links TRBV27 to TRBJ2-1, with 10 positions matching TRBD2. Per the germline V gene, CDR1 is MNHEY and CDR2 is SMNVEV (reference sequence). V shed 4 bases and J 8 bases; nucleotides not matched to a gene: 11. The CDR3 loop spans 16 amino acids. The CDR3 sequence is CASSSLRAGGLDEQFF. The CDR3 nucleotides are TGTGCCAGCAGTTCTCTACGAGCGGGAGGGTTGGATGAGCAGTTCTTC.

The chain recombines TRBV7-2 with TRBJ1-1; D uncertain. The CDR3 loop spans 12 amino acids. Trimming removed 6 bases from V and 1 base from J, with 6 bases in between. Looked up from germline, CDR1 is SGHTA and CDR2 is FQGNSA. CDR3 in amino acids: CASRWANTEAFF. CDR3 coding DNA: TGTGCCAGCAGGTGGGCGAACACTGAAGCTTTCTTT.

The V gene is TRBV2, the J gene TRBJ1-5; D is ambiguous. This CDR3 comprises 15 residues. V was pared by 3 bases and J by 4 bases, with 13 bases between. Germline V CDR1 and CDR2: SNHLY, FYNNEI. CDR3 bases: TGTGCCAGCAGTGACTGGGCCTCCCGAAATCAGCCCCAGCATTTT. Translating gives CASSDWASRNQPQHF. Full variable domain (rest looked up from reference TRBV2 and TRBJ1-5): EPEVTQTPSHQVTQMGQEVILRCVPISNHLYFYWYRQILGQKVEFLVSFYNNEISEKSEIFDDQFSVERPDGSNFTLKIRSTKLEDSAMYFCASSDWASRNQPQHFGDGTRLSIL.

The chain joins TRBV7-2 to TRBJ1-4; D is unresolved. Trimming shortened V by 3 bases and J by 5 bases, and 7 bases separated the two germline ends. CDR1 is SGHTA, CDR2 FQGNSA, per germline. There are 13 residues in the CDR3. Here the CDR3 DNA reads TGTGCCAGCAGCTTCAGTCCCAATGAAAAACTGTTTTTT. Translating gives CASSFSPNEKLFF.

This rearrangement joins TRBV4-2 to TRBJ1-2; weak D call: TRBD1 (6 bases). Germline CDR1 and CDR2: LGHNA and YNFKEQ. The V end lost 2 bases, the J end lost 8 bases, and 15 bases lay between the germline ends. This CDR3 is built from 14 residues. CDR3 nucleotides: TGTGCCAGCAGCCAAACAGGACAGCAGATAGGCTACACCTTC. Translation gives CASSQTGQQIGYTF.

The V gene is TRBV2, the J gene TRBJ2-2, with 11 bases aligning to TRBD2. This CDR3 has 14 residues. The germline V gene has CDR1 SNHLY and CDR2 FYNNEI. Losses at the gene ends were 7 bases for V and 4 bases for J; bases not matched to a gene: 2. Written as DNA, the CDR3 is TGTGCCAGCACGGGGACTAGCGGCACCGGGGAGCTGTTTTTT. Protein: CASTGTSGTGELFF.

The chain recombines TRBV27 with TRBJ1-2, with D hard to call. Germline V gene lookup returns CDR1 MNHEY and CDR2 SMNVEV (reference sequence). CDR3 length equals 14 residues. The V end was cut by 5 bases, the J end by 8 bases, with 18 bases between. The CDR3 DNA follows: TGTGCCAGCAGTCTTCGTGGAGGGAGAGGCGGCTACACCTTC. Translated: CASSLRGGRGGYTF.

This chain links TRBV27 with TRBJ1-1; D may be TRBD1 (5 bases). The CDR3 consists of 13 residues. Trimming removed 1 base at V and 5 bases at J, with 8 bases between. CDR1 and CDR2 (germline): MNHEY, SMNVEV (reference sequence). Written as DNA, the CDR3 is TGTGCCAGCAGTTTATTCGGGGGAACTGAAGCTTTCTTT. Translating gives CASSLFGGTEAFF.

This clone was recorded once. The chain is built from TRBV4-1 and TRBJ2-7; TRBD2 aligns across 7 bases. Germline-derived CDR1 and CDR2 are MGHRA and YSYEKL. Losses at the gene ends were 0 bases for V and 2 bases for J; bases not matched to a gene: 4. This CDR3 is 15 amino acids long. Here the CDR3 reads CASSQEMGGAYEQYF. The CDR3 DNA is TGCGCCAGCAGCCAAGAGATGGGAGGGGCCTACGAGCAGTACTTC.

The CDR3 coding sequence is TGTGCCAGCAGGGGGATCCAGGGGTACAATCAGCCCCAGCATTTT. It codes for CASRGIQGYNQPQHF. The chain combines TRBV2 with TRBJ1-5, with D possibly TRBD1 on 6 matching bases. V was trimmed by 6 bases and J by 3 bases, leaving 15 bases between them. Germline-derived CDR1 and CDR2 are SNHLY and FYNNEI. This CDR3 contains 15 residues.

The chain is built from TRBV11-1 and TRBJ1-6, with D unclear. The V end lost 2 bases, the J end lost 7 bases, and 9 bases lay between the germline ends. The CDR3 is made up of 14 amino acids. CDR1 and CDR2 from the germline V gene are SGHAT and FQDESV (reference sequence). The CDR3 nucleotides read TGTGCCAGCAGCTTATATCCGGGGAATTCACCCCTCCACTTT. As protein: CASSLYPGNSPLHF.

V gene TRBV18 combines with J gene TRBJ1-1; 7 bases fit TRBD1. Trimming cost V 0 bases and J 5 bases; bases outside gene matches: 0. The CDR3 covers 13 residues. Looked up from germline, CDR1 is KGHSH and CDR2 is LQKENI. CDR3 sequence (DNA): TGTGCCAGCTCACCACCGGGACAGACTGAAGCTTTCTTT. It codes for CASSPPGQTEAFF.

The genes are TRBV28 and TRBJ2-1; a possible D gene is TRBD2 (7 bases). Trimming removed 5 bases at V and 12 bases at J, with 17 bases between. The V gene's germline CDR1 is MDHEN and CDR2 SYDVKM. The CDR3 loop spans 13 amino acids. The CDR3 sequence is CASSGQWTRRQFF. The CDR3 DNA reads TGTGCCAGCAGTGGACAGTGGACTAGGCGGCAGTTCTTC.

J is TRBJ1-1 and V is TRBV9; 7 bases map to TRBD1. The CDR3 sequence is 13 residues long. In germline, CDR1 is SGDLS, CDR2 YYNGEE. The V gene end was trimmed by 4 bases and the J gene end by 9 bases; junction bases not matched to a gene: 9. In DNA, the CDR3 is TGTGCCAGCAGCCCCCCCCGGGGACAGCAAGCTTTCTTT. Translated, it gives CASSPPRGQQAFF.

This clone was detected once. V usage is TRBV7-3 and J usage is TRBJ1-1; the match to TRBD1 covers 9 bases. CDR3 length: 15 amino acids. The V gene end was trimmed by 5 bases and the J gene end by 1 base; junction bases not matched to a gene: 5. In germline, CDR1 is SGHTA, CDR2 FQGTGA. The CDR3 region has the DNA TGTGCCAGCAGCGTATCGGGACAGGGGAACACTGAAGCTTTCTTT. It codes for CASSVSGQGNTEAFF.

V gene TRBV7-8 combines with J gene TRBJ1-2; 9 bases align to TRBD1. This CDR3 region has 16 residues. In germline, CDR1 is SGHVS, CDR2 FQNEAQ. The V gene end was trimmed by 2 bases and the J gene end by 8 bases; junction bases not matched to a gene: 12. CDR3 nucleotides: TGTGCCAGCAGCTTAAGATCCGGGACAGGGAATATCGGCTACACCTTC. This encodes CASSLRSGTGNIGYTF.

This clone showed up just once. CDR3 residues: CAISDYGGSYEQYF. CDR3 DNA sequence: TGTGCCATCAGTGATTACGGGGGCTCCTACGAGCAGTACTTC. The chain employs TRBV10-3 and TRBJ2-7, with D maybe TRBD2 (6 bases). This CDR3 has 14 residues. V lost 3 bases and J 0 bases, leaving 9 bases between the germline ends. Germline CDR1 and CDR2: ENHRY and SYGVKD.

V usage is TRBV28 and J usage is TRBJ1-5, with 7 bases aligning to TRBD1. Germline-derived CDR1 and CDR2 are MDHEN and SYDVKM. This CDR3 has 16 residues. V lost 4 bases and J lost 5; bases outside the gene matches: 11. The CDR3 sequence is CASSWAGGNRDQPQHF. The CDR3 region has the DNA TGTGCCAGCAGTTGGGCAGGGGGAAATCGAGATCAGCCCCAGCATTTT. The full variable domain, rest sourced from reference TRBV28 and TRBJ1-5, is DVKVTQSSRYLVKRTGEKVFLECVQDMDHENMFWYRQDPGLGLRLIYFSYDVKMKEKGDIPEGYSVSREKKERFSLILESASTNQTSMYLCASSWAGGNRDQPQHFGDGTRLSIL.

This clone occurred a few times. The chain has TRBV6-5 and TRBJ1-5, with TRBD1 identical over 7 bases. Germline CDR1 and CDR2: MNHEY and SVGAGI. The CDR3 extends over 16 amino acids. V shed 4 bases and J 5 bases; nucleotides not matched to a gene: 11. CDR3 loop: CASSLSGQDQDQPQHF. CDR3 coding DNA: TGTGCCAGCAGTTTATCCGGACAGGATCAGGATCAGCCCCAGCATTTT.

The chain joins TRBV28 to TRBJ1-5; D is unclear. The CDR3 runs 14 residues. Germline CDR1 and CDR2: MDHEN and SYDVKM. Trimming cost V 2 bases and J 4 bases, with 9 bases left between them. The CDR3 reads CASSLAQFNQPQHF. As DNA, the CDR3 is TGTGCCAGCAGTTTAGCACAATTTAATCAGCCCCAGCATTTT.

The chain combines TRBV6-6 with TRBJ2-7; tentative D call: TRBD2 (5 bases). Trimming removed 6 bases from V and 0 bases from J, with 6 bases in between. Germline CDR1 reads MNHNY; CDR2 reads SVGAGI (reference sequence). This CDR3 spans 12 amino acids. In DNA, the CDR3 is TGTGCCAGCAGAGGGAGCTCCTACGAGCAGTACTTC. This codes for CASRGSSYEQYF.

The chain uses TRBV6-4 and TRBJ2-3, with 13 nucleotides matching TRBD2. This CDR3 region has 14 residues. Per the germline V gene, CDR1 is MRHNA and CDR2 is SNTAGT. Trimming took 6 bases from V and 4 from J; bases not matched to a gene: 1. The CDR3 bases are TGTGCCAGCAGCGGGACTAGCGGGGCAGATACGCAGTATTTT. Its translation: CASSGTSGADTQYF.

The chain links TRBV4-1 to TRBJ2-1; 12 nucleotides match TRBD2. V was pared by 1 base and J by 9 bases, with 7 bases of the junction left unmatched. Looked up from germline, CDR1 is MGHRA and CDR2 is YSYEKL. This CDR3 spans 16 amino acids. The CDR3 nucleotides are TGCGCCAGCAGCCAAGTTACTAGCGGGAGGAAGCGTGAGCAGTTCTTC. Protein: CASSQVTSGRKREQFF.

Remarks on this clone: Additional DNA sequences in this sample encode the identical CDR3. This rearrangement joins TRBV7-9 to TRBJ2-5, with a possible D match to TRBD1 (6 bases). Trimming pared 6 bases from V and 5 bases from J, leaving 13 bases between. Germline CDR1 reads SEHNR; CDR2 reads FQNEAQ (reference sequence). This CDR3 contains 13 residues. CDR3 in DNA: TGTGCCAGCAGTCTAGCAGGGGCGGAGACCCAGTACTTC. It encodes CASSLAGAETQYF.

V and J are TRBV13 and TRBJ2-2; 9 nucleotides line up with TRBD2. Germline V gene sequence: CDR1 PRHDT, CDR2 FYEKMQ (reference sequence). The CDR3 spans 17 residues. V lost 3 bases and J lost 0; bases outside the gene matches: 5. The DNA of the CDR3 is TGTGCCAGCAGCTTGGCTAGCGGGAACCCGAACACCGGGGAGCTGTTTTTT. Its protein is CASSLASGNPNTGELFF.

This sequence joins TRBV5-1 and TRBJ2-7; 10 bases map to TRBD1. Germline CDR1 is SGHRS and CDR2 is YFSETQ. The junction had 17 bases not matched to a gene; V was cut back by 3 bases and J by 2 bases. The CDR3 is made up of 19 amino acids. The DNA of the CDR3 is TGCGCCAGCAGCTCGACCGGGACAGGGGCTCGTGGCGGAACCTACGAGCAGTACTTC. It translates to CASSSTGTGARGGTYEQYF.

This chain joins TRBV11-2 and TRBJ2-2; 9 bases map to TRBD1. J was trimmed by 7 bases and V by 2 bases; bases with no gene match: 8. This CDR3 is 16 amino acids long. From germline, CDR1 is SGHAT and CDR2 FQNNGV. CDR3 sequence reads: CASSLFTGGFGGELFF. CDR3 coding DNA: TGTGCCAGCAGCTTATTTACAGGGGGCTTTGGCGGGGAGCTGTTTTTT.

The rearrangement uses TRBV20-1 and TRBJ2-5; D may be TRBD1 (5 bases). This CDR3 region has 12 residues. The germline CDR1 and CDR2 sequences are DFQATT and SNEGSKA (reference sequence). Deletions cut 3 bases from V and 2 bases from J, with 7 bases between. In nucleotides, the CDR3 is TGCAGTGCTAGTAGGGGACAAGAGACCCAGTACTTC. Amino acids: CSASRGQETQYF.

The chain carries TRBV5-1 and TRBJ1-1; the D gene is possibly TRBD1 (5 bases). Germline CDR1 and CDR2: SGHRS and YFSETQ. The CDR3 has 15 residues. V dropped 2 bases and J dropped 5 bases, with 16 bases sitting between them. The CDR3: CASSFVEGSKTEAFF. CDR3 nucleotides: TGCGCCAGCAGCTTCGTGGAGGGGAGTAAGACTGAAGCTTTCTTT.

The chain is built from TRBV6-5 and TRBJ2-7, with D perhaps matching TRBD2 (5 bases). Trimming stripped 7 bases from V and 0 bases from J, with 10 bases between. The germline CDR1 and CDR2 sequences are MNHEY and SVGAGI. This CDR3 contains 13 residues. In DNA, the CDR3 is TGTGCCAGCAAAGACTATAGCTCCTACGAGCAGTACTTC. It codes for CASKDYSSYEQYF.